The 22 T cell receptor beta chains presented below share a single source sample, sequenced in a study of cytomegalovirus exposure and HLA in healthy donors. 13 Jbeta primers and 60 Vbeta primers were used for the PCR. Here immunoSEQ multiplex PCR was the method, and the copy in TCRdb shows in-frame clones only, minus some. The sample records about 76,000 clones, 65% to 85% being singletons. The sequenced sample was PBMCs. All receptors come from a man aged 55 to 69 in good health and CMV-seropositive.

V and J are TRBV7-8 and TRBJ2-1, with a possible D match to TRBD2 (5 bases). Trimming took 7 bases from V and 1 from J, leaving 20 bases between them. The CDR3 is 17 amino acids. The germline V gene has CDR1 SGHVS and CDR2 FQNEAQ. CDR3 coding DNA: TGTGCCAGCACCCTTCTTCCCAGGACTCAATCCTACAATGAGCAGTTCTTC. It specifies CASTLLPRTQSYNEQFF.

This chain links TRBV28 with TRBJ2-3; 7 bases are a match to TRBD2. Trimming removed 5 bases from V and 6 bases from J; junction bases left unmatched: 11. The V gene's germline CDR1 is MDHEN and CDR2 SYDVKM. The CDR3 loop spans 15 amino acids. CDR3 protein: CASSGGGRGLDTQYF. The CDR3 DNA follows: TGTGCCAGCAGTGGGGGGGGACGGGGTCTGGATACGCAGTATTTT.

This sequence joins TRBV28 and TRBJ2-7; the D is unclear. The V gene lost 5 bases and the J gene lost 6 bases, with 8 bases spanning the gap. The CDR3 length is 11 residues. Germline loops: CDR1 MDHEN, CDR2 SYDVKM. The CDR3 nucleotides are TGTGCCAGCAGTCTCCGAGGCGAGCAGTACTTC. It codes for CASSLRGEQYF.

The sample holds a few counts of this clone. This sequence joins TRBV19 and TRBJ1-4, with 7 bases matching TRBD1. Germline V gene lookup returns CDR1 LNHDA and CDR2 SQIVND (reference sequence). The V gene end was trimmed by 4 bases and the J gene end by 10 bases; junction bases not matched to a gene: 6. The CDR3 is made up of 13 amino acids. In DNA form, the CDR3 reads TGTGCCAGTAGTAGGCAGGGGGAAGGAAAACTGTTTTTT. This gives the protein CASSRQGEGKLFF.

V usage is TRBV6-6 and J usage is TRBJ2-2; possibly TRBD2 for D (6 bases). There are 15 residues in the CDR3. V lost 4 bases and J lost 0, with 9 bases in between. Germline assignment: CDR1 MNHNY and CDR2 SVGAGI (reference sequence). This chain's CDR3 is CASSFTSPNTGELFF. CDR3 nucleotide sequence: TGTGCCAGCAGTTTCACTAGCCCGAACACCGGGGAGCTGTTTTTT.

This clone was detected a few times. This rearrangement joins TRBV28 to TRBJ2-3; 10 bases fit TRBD1. V gave up 6 bases and J gave up 8 bases; unmatched junction bases: 8. This CDR3 has 14 residues. Germline CDR1 and CDR2: MDHEN and SYDVKM. The CDR3 is CASRWGQGSGTQYF. DNA for the CDR3: TGTGCCAGCAGGTGGGGACAGGGGTCCGGTACGCAGTATTTT.

The rearrangement uses TRBV2 and TRBJ2-3; 7 positions agree with TRBD2. The germline gives CDR1 SNHLY, CDR2 FYNNEI. J lost 4 bases, V lost 7 bases, and 5 bases had no gene match. This CDR3 contains 13 residues. CDR3 in amino acids: CASNRGEADTQYF. The CDR3 coding sequence is TGTGCCAGCAACCGGGGGGAGGCAGATACGCAGTATTTT.

This clone was counted a few times. The chain joins TRBV7-9 to TRBJ2-1; 8 bases map to TRBD2. CDR1 is SEHNR, CDR2 FQNEAQ, per germline (reference sequence). The junction had 8 bases not matched to a gene; V was cut back by 4 bases and J by 3 bases. CDR3 length: 16 amino acids. CDR3 nucleotide sequence: TGTGCCAGCAGCTCTCGGGAGGGGGGGGTCTACAATGAGCAGTTCTTC. The encoded protein is CASSSREGGVYNEQFF.

The CDR3 protein is CASSSITSGTSTDTQYF. The CDR3 DNA reads as TGTGCCAGCAGTTCCATTACTAGCGGTACTAGCACAGATACGCAGTATTTT. The rearrangement uses TRBV5-4 and TRBJ2-3; 8 bases agree with TRBD2. After removal of 5 bases from V and 0 bases from J, the junction contained 11 bases not matched to a gene. The CDR3 has 17 amino acids. In germline, CDR1 is SGHNT, CDR2 YYREEE (reference sequence).

This chain uses TRBV5-8 with TRBJ2-7; TRBD1 matches 7 bases. CDR3 length: 15 amino acids. Per germline, CDR1 SGHTS and CDR2 YDEGEE. V shed 2 bases and J 1 base; nucleotides not matched to a gene: 6. The CDR3 DNA reads TGTGCCAGCAGCTTTGGACAGGCAGAGTCCTACGAGCAGTACTTC. This gives the protein CASSFGQAESYEQYF. Combining the CDR3 with reference TRBV5-8 and TRBJ2-7 gives the whole variable domain EAGVTQSPTHLIKTRGQQATLRCSPISGHTSVYWYQQALGLGLQFLLWYDEGEERNRGNFPPRFSGRQFPNYSSELNVNALELEDSALYLCASSFGQAESYEQYFGPGTRLTVT.

In its sample, this clone was seen once. The V call is TRBV27, the J call TRBJ2-7; tentatively, D is TRBD1 (5 bases). The CDR3 loop spans 13 amino acids. Trimming cost V 7 bases and J 2 bases, with 12 bases left between them. Germline V gene data show CDR1 as MNHEY and CDR2 as SMNVEV (reference sequence). CDR3 bases: TGTGCCAGCAAGAAGGGGATGGCCTACGAGCAGTACTTC. This encodes CASKKGMAYEQYF.

J is TRBJ1-2 and V is TRBV7-3; TRBD1 matches 10 bases. Germline CDR1 reads SGHTA; CDR2 reads FQGTGA. The CDR3 has 14 residues. Germline trimming cut 6 bases from V and 8 bases from J; bases unmatched to any gene: 9. The CDR3 here is CASSKGQGVEGYTF. Here the CDR3 DNA reads TGTGCCAGCAGTAAAGGACAGGGGGTTGAAGGCTACACCTTC.

V usage is TRBV10-3 and J usage is TRBJ2-3, with 9 nucleotides matching TRBD2. The germline CDR1 and CDR2 sequences are ENHRY and SYGVKD. With 6 bases clipped from V and 3 bases from J, the junction kept 7 bases outside the gene matches. The CDR3 covers 15 residues. The CDR3 DNA reads as TGTGCCATCAGCCCGGGACTAGCAGGGACAGATACGCAGTATTTT. It codes for CAISPGLAGTDTQYF.

CDR3 DNA sequence: TGCGCCAGCAGCCCCGGACAGGGTGAGCACTATGGCTACACCTTC. This gives the protein CASSPGQGEHYGYTF. The chain links TRBV4-3 to TRBJ1-2, with 8 bases lining up with TRBD1. This CDR3 comprises 15 residues. V trimming: 4 bases; J trimming: 3 bases; junction bases outside the gene matches: 7. Germline values: CDR1 LGHNA, CDR2 YSLEER.

V usage is TRBV19 and J usage is TRBJ1-6; TRBD1 matches at 7 bases. This CDR3 has 15 amino acids. V dropped 5 bases and J dropped 9; count of bases not matched to a gene: 10. CDR1 and CDR2 (germline): LNHDA, SQIVND (reference sequence). CDR3 loop: CASSAGQALASPLHF. The CDR3 DNA reads as TGTGCCAGTAGTGCCGGACAGGCACTGGCTTCACCCCTCCACTTT.

The table lists this clone with a count of one. The V and J genes are TRBV7-2 and TRBJ2-3; D unresolved. In germline, CDR1 is SGHTA, CDR2 FQGNSA. The CDR3 sequence is 13 residues long. The V end lost 5 bases, the J end lost 0 bases, and 6 bases lay between the germline ends. CDR3 loop: CASSPPSTDTQYF. As DNA, the CDR3 is TGTGCCAGCAGCCCCCCTAGCACAGATACGCAGTATTTT.

This rearrangement joins TRBV4-1 to TRBJ2-7; 9 nucleotides align to TRBD2. The CDR3 is 15 residues long. V lost 0 bases to trimming and J lost 2 bases; unmatched junction nucleotides: 2. Germline assignment: CDR1 MGHRA and CDR2 YSYEKL. The DNA of the CDR3 is TGCGCCAGCAGCCAAGAACTAGCGGGTACCTACGAGCAGTACTTC. This codes for CASSQELAGTYEQYF.

The rearrangement uses TRBV7-2 and TRBJ2-1; 7 bases line up with TRBD2. Germline V lookup: CDR1 SGHTA, CDR2 FQGNSA. V shed 0 bases and J 5 bases; nucleotides not matched to a gene: 10. This CDR3 is built from 17 residues. CDR3 in DNA: TGTGCCAGCAGCTTAGCGAGGGCTAGCGGATTACACAATGAGCAGTTCTTC. Translation gives CASSLARASGLHNEQFF.

This chain connects TRBV30 to TRBJ1-2, with 7 nucleotides matching TRBD1. Trimming at V came to 2 bases and at J to 8 bases, leaving 2 bases not matched to a gene. Germline CDR1 GTSNPN, CDR2 SVGIG (reference sequence). The CDR3 consists of 11 residues. The DNA of the CDR3 is TGTGCCTGGAGTCCGGGACAGGGCTACACCTTC. Translation gives CAWSPGQGYTF.

The chain employs TRBV6-5 and TRBJ2-5, with D possibly matching TRBD2 (5 bases). Trimming stripped 0 bases from V and 7 bases from J, with 9 bases between. In germline, CDR1 is MNHEY, CDR2 SVGAGI. The length of the CDR3 is 13 residues. The CDR3 sequence is CASSYSLAGTQYF. The CDR3, as DNA: TGTGCCAGCAGTTACTCGCTAGCAGGGACCCAGTACTTC.

The chain has TRBV6-1 and TRBJ2-7; D remains ambiguous. The CDR3 covers 12 residues. Trimming took off 4 bases at V and 7 bases at J, with 11 bases between the two ends. The germline V gene has CDR1 MNHNS and CDR2 SASEGT. The CDR3 here is CASSGSGWEQYF. In DNA form, the CDR3 reads TGTGCCAGCAGTGGGTCAGGATGGGAGCAGTACTTC.

The V call is TRBV5-4, the J call TRBJ1-4, with TRBD1 as a possible D gene (5 bases). This CDR3 contains 14 residues. V lost 0 bases and J 4 bases, leaving 7 bases between the germline ends. Germline lookup yields CDR1 SGHNT and CDR2 YYREEE (reference sequence). CDR3 nucleotides: TGTGCCAGCAGCTTGGGACAGAGTAATGAAAAACTGTTTTTT. This codes for CASSLGQSNEKLFF. Full variable domain (outside the CDR3, taken from reference TRBV5-4 and TRBJ1-4): ETGVTQSPTHLIKTRGQQVTLRCSSQSGHNTVSWYQQALGQGPQFIFQYYREEENGRGNFPPRFSGLQFPNYSSELNVNALELDDSALYLCASSLGQSNEKLFFGSGTQLSVL.